Each of the 30 T cell receptor beta chains below was sequenced from the same sample in a study of blood T cell repertoires in COVID-19 (dated by TCRdb to about 2020). Libraries were prepared through the immunoSEQ multiplex PCR assay. The table was pulled from immuneACCESS by TCRdb, which kept in-frame rearrangements only. Such tables lose some clones; where checked, under half of the loss comes from unresolved V genes, and the rest has no known cause. Counted in this sample were about 260,000 clones; about 80% of them appeared once. Clones ranked in the top ten supply 3.5% to 5% of the sample. The specimen sequenced was PBMCs or T cells enriched from blood (not recorded which). Receptor source: a man aged 30-40 years with acute COVID-19.

The chain combines TRBV6-5 with TRBJ2-5; a possible D gene is TRBD2 (5 bases). Germline V gene data show CDR1 as MNHEY and CDR2 as SVGAGI. V shed 2 bases and J shed 4 bases, with 14 bases lying between them. This CDR3 is built from 15 residues. CDR3 region: CASSYGGPRAETQYF. The CDR3 bases are TGTGCCAGCAGTTACGGCGGGCCCCGGGCAGAGACCCAGTACTTC.

The rearrangement links TRBV5-5 to TRBJ1-5; 8 bases fit TRBD1. The CDR3 extends over 16 amino acids. Trimming at V came to 4 bases and at J to 0 bases, leaving 6 bases not matched to a gene. Germline CDR1 and CDR2: SGHKS and YYEKEE (reference sequence). CDR3 amino acids: CASSRTGSVSNQPQHF. The CDR3 nucleotides are TGTGCCAGCAGCCGGACAGGGTCGGTTAGCAATCAGCCCCAGCATTTT.

A single count supports this clone. The genes are TRBV10-3 and TRBJ1-1; D uncertain. Germline V gene sequence: CDR1 ENHRY, CDR2 SYGVKD. V was shortened by 6 bases and J by 3 bases, with 14 bases between the two germline ends. This CDR3 is 14 amino acids long. CDR3 residues: CAISINGKDTEAFF. CDR3 in DNA: TGTGCCATCAGCATCAACGGGAAGGACACTGAAGCTTTCTTT.

CDR3 loop: CASSSTVGQLAKNIQYF. The CDR3 bases are TGTGCCAGCAGCTCGACCGTCGGACAACTAGCCAAAAACATTCAGTACTTC. The J gene is TRBJ2-4, the V gene TRBV5-4, with D maybe TRBD1 (5 bases). Trimming removed 3 bases from V and 0 bases from J, with 16 bases in between. Germline lookup yields CDR1 SGHNT and CDR2 YYREEE (reference sequence). The CDR3 contains 17 residues.

The rearrangement uses TRBV5-1 and TRBJ2-5, with 12 nucleotides matching TRBD2. Germline V CDR1 and CDR2: SGHRS, YFSETQ. V lost 1 base to trimming and J lost 2 bases; unmatched junction nucleotides: 3. The CDR3 loop spans 16 amino acids. CDR3 sequence (DNA): TGCGCCAGCAGCTTGTACACTAGCGGGGGGCAAGAGACCCAGTACTTC. As protein: CASSLYTSGGQETQYF.

The V gene is TRBV5-4, the J gene TRBJ2-2; perhaps TRBD1 as D (6 bases). The CDR3 length is 17 residues. V was cut by 4 bases and J by 1 base, with 17 bases left in between. Germline V gene data show CDR1 as SGHNT and CDR2 as YYREEE (reference sequence). CDR3 loop: CASSPPRGHQNTGELFF. The CDR3 DNA reads as TGTGCCAGCAGCCCACCCAGGGGCCATCAGAACACCGGGGAGCTGTTTTTT.

This sequence joins TRBV9 and TRBJ2-3; 10 nucleotides line up with TRBD2. The ends lost 3 bases at V and 3 bases at J; junction bases unmatched: 4. Germline-derived CDR1 and CDR2 are SGDLS and YYNGEE. The CDR3 sequence is 15 residues long. This chain's CDR3 is CASSGSGRETDTQYF. CDR3 DNA: TGTGCCAGCAGCGGAAGCGGGAGGGAAACAGATACGCAGTATTTT.

This chain connects TRBV10-1 to TRBJ1-2; 8 bases are shared with TRBD1. Germline trimming cut 3 bases from V and 8 bases from J; bases unmatched to any gene: 14. CDR1 and CDR2 (germline): WNHNN, SYGVQD (reference sequence). The CDR3 runs 16 residues. Here the CDR3 DNA reads TGCGCCAGCAGTGATGGCCCAGCCAGGGGGCTAGCGGGCTACACCTTC. Its translation is CASSDGPARGLAGYTF.

This chain links TRBV6-5 with TRBJ1-1, with D unclear. This CDR3 spans 14 amino acids. Germline assignment: CDR1 MNHEY and CDR2 SVGAGI. The V gene lost 6 bases and the J gene lost 1 base, with 12 bases spanning the gap. The CDR3 sequence: CASSRPGRNTEAFF. CDR3 nucleotide sequence: TGTGCCAGCAGCCGCCCCGGGAGGAACACTGAAGCTTTCTTT.

CDR3 sequence: CASSSQGGSQPQHF. The CDR3 region has the DNA TGCGCCAGCAGCTCACAGGGGGGTAGTCAGCCCCAGCATTTT. This chain joins TRBV5-1 and TRBJ1-5; 8 nucleotides match TRBD1. The CDR3 consists of 14 residues. The V gene end was trimmed by 3 bases and the J gene end by 6 bases; junction bases not matched to a gene: 5. Germline V gene sequence: CDR1 SGHRS, CDR2 YFSETQ.

The chain joins TRBV7-8 to TRBJ1-1; D gene uncertain. Germline CDR1 and CDR2: SGHVS and FQNEAQ. Trimming pared 5 bases from V and 5 bases from J, leaving 15 bases between. This CDR3 has 14 residues. Here the CDR3 DNA reads TGTGCCAGCAGCCCACTACGGACGGGGACTGAAGCTTTCTTT. Translating it yields CASSPLRTGTEAFF.

This clone was recorded a few times. V and J are TRBV6-1 and TRBJ1-3, with D tentatively TRBD1 (5 bases). CDR1 and CDR2 (germline): MNHNS, SASEGT. The CDR3 runs 16 residues. The ends were cut back, 3 bases at V and 0 bases at J, with 12 bases in the middle. CDR3 coding DNA: TGTGCCAGCAGTGATGGGGCGGGAATCTCTGGAAACACCATATATTTT. Encoded protein: CASSDGAGISGNTIYF.

The V gene is TRBV3-1 (or the pseudogene TRBV3-2), the J gene TRBJ1-1; D not resolved. CDR3 length: 14 amino acids. The germline V gene encodes CDR1 LGHDT and CDR2 YNNKEL (reference sequence). Trimming cost V 1 base and J 7 bases, with 13 bases left between them. CDR3 sequence reads: CASSQGTASHEAFF. CDR3 in DNA: TGTGCCAGCAGCCAAGGGACGGCTAGCCATGAAGCTTTCTTT.

V is TRBV3-1 (or the pseudogene TRBV3-2) and J is TRBJ2-1, with D perhaps matching TRBD2 (6 bases). The CDR3 spans 15 residues. In germline, CDR1 is LGHDT, CDR2 YNNKEL (reference sequence). V dropped 3 bases and J dropped 3 bases, with 12 bases sitting between them. The CDR3 region is CASSQGRSLYNEQFF. The CDR3 DNA reads TGTGCCAGCAGCCAGGGGAGGTCGCTCTACAATGAGCAGTTCTTC.

In this sample, this clone turned up a few times. This chain joins TRBV2 and TRBJ1-2, with 8 bases aligning to TRBD1. V shed 4 bases and J 6 bases; nucleotides not matched to a gene: 4. The CDR3 has 13 amino acids. The germline V gene encodes CDR1 SNHLY and CDR2 FYNNEI. CDR3 bases: TGTGCCAGCAGTGTTGGACAGGGAGATGGCTACACCTTC. Its translation is CASSVGQGDGYTF. The full variable domain, completed using reference TRBV2 and TRBJ1-2, is EPEVTQTPSHQVTQMGQEVILRCVPISNHLYFYWYRQILGQKVEFLVSFYNNEISEKSEIFDDQFSVERPDGSNFTLKIRSTKLEDSAMYFCASSVGQGDGYTFGSGTRLTVV.

The chain recombines TRBV18 with TRBJ2-5; D ambiguous. V lost 3 bases to trimming and J lost 3 bases, with 8 bases between them. Germline V gives CDR1 KGHSH, CDR2 LQKENI. CDR3 length: 13 residues. The CDR3, as DNA: TGTGCCAGCTCACCCGACTTAAAAGAGACCCAGTACTTC. Its protein is CASSPDLKETQYF.

This clone has a single count. The gene calls are TRBV11-1 and TRBJ1-1; TRBD1 agrees at 12 bases. V gave up 5 bases and J gave up 6 bases; unmatched junction bases: 10. CDR3 length: 16 residues. CDR1 and CDR2 from the germline V gene are SGHAT and FQDESV (reference sequence). CDR3 bases: TGTGCCAGCAGCGGAGCCGGGACAGGGGGCGACGCTGAAGCTTTCTTT. It translates to CASSGAGTGGDAEAFF.

CDR3 DNA: TGTGCCATAAGGGAAGGAGGGAAAGTGAGAAACACCATATATTTT. Protein: CAIREGGKVRNTIYF. This rearrangement joins TRBV19 to TRBJ1-3, with D unclear. Germline lookup yields CDR1 LNHDA and CDR2 SQIVND (reference sequence). V dropped 10 bases and J dropped 5 bases, with 21 bases sitting between them. This CDR3 region has 15 residues.

The chain recombines TRBV27 with TRBJ1-6; D call uncertain. V dropped 8 bases and J dropped 8 bases, with 10 bases sitting between them. The CDR3 covers 12 residues. Germline values: CDR1 MNHEY, CDR2 SMNVEV (reference sequence). The CDR3 spells CASRPEDSPLHF. DNA for the CDR3: TGTGCCAGCCGTCCCGAGGATTCACCCCTCCACTTT.

The chain couples TRBV6-6 to TRBJ1-4, with a possible D match to TRBD1 (5 bases). CDR1 is MNHNY and CDR2 is SVGAGI in the germline V gene (reference sequence). Trimming stripped 6 bases from V and 5 bases from J, with 10 bases between. CDR3 length: 13 residues. The CDR3 is CASREGVNEKLFF. The CDR3 DNA reads TGTGCCAGCAGGGAAGGGGTGAATGAAAAACTGTTTTTT.

The CDR3 bases are TGTGCCAGCAGCCAAACAGGGTCTAGCACAGATACGCAGTATTTT. Translating it yields CASSQTGSSTDTQYF. This rearrangement joins TRBV6-5 to TRBJ2-3; maybe TRBD1 (6 bases). The germline V gene encodes CDR1 MNHEY and CDR2 SVGAGI. The CDR3 contains 15 residues. V lost 6 bases and J 0 bases, leaving 13 bases between the germline ends.

The J gene is TRBJ1-5, the V gene TRBV6-5; a possible D gene is TRBD1 (5 bases). The germline CDR1 and CDR2 sequences are MNHEY and SVGAGI. V was pared by 5 bases and J by 3 bases, with 14 bases between. The length of the CDR3 is 15 residues. This chain's CDR3 is CASSPNRQINQPQHF. The CDR3 DNA sequence: TGTGCCAGCAGTCCAAACCGACAGATCAATCAGCCCCAGCATTTT.

J is TRBJ2-7 and V is TRBV6-1, with D hard to call. In germline, CDR1 is MNHNS, CDR2 SASEGT. The CDR3 runs 13 residues. Trimming removed 2 bases from V and 3 bases from J, with 8 bases in between. CDR3 DNA: TGTGCCAGCAGTGAACAACAGATCTACGAGCAGTACGTC. Amino acid sequence: CASSEQQIYEQYV.

The J gene is TRBJ1-2, the V gene TRBV7-6, with D uncertain. The V and J ends lost 1 base and 5 bases respectively, with 17 bases between them. Germline assignment: CDR1 SGHVS and CDR2 FNYEAQ. The CDR3 is made up of 16 amino acids. The CDR3 is CASSLELGTNYYGYTF. In DNA, the CDR3 is TGTGCCAGCAGCTTAGAGTTGGGTACAAACTATTATGGCTACACCTTC.

This clone showed up just a few times. This chain connects TRBV7-2 to TRBJ1-1, with TRBD1 matching over 9 bases. The V segment lost 5 bases and the J segment 4 bases; nucleotides outside the gene matches: 5. The CDR3 extends over 14 amino acids. The germline gives CDR1 SGHTA, CDR2 FQGNSA. CDR3 region: CASSPQTGGTEAFF. The CDR3 DNA follows: TGTGCCAGCAGCCCCCAGACAGGGGGCACTGAAGCTTTCTTT. Drawing the rest from reference TRBV7-2 and TRBJ1-1, the complete variable domain is GAGVSQSPSNKVTEKGKDVELRCDPISGHTALYWYRQSLGQGLEFLIYFQGNSAPDKSGLPSDRFSAERTGGSVSTLTIQRTQQEDSAVYLCASSPQTGGTEAFFGQGTRLTVV.

The chain uses TRBV7-2 and TRBJ1-5; the D gene is possibly TRBD1 (5 bases). The CDR3 totals 16 residues. The germline CDR1 and CDR2 sequences are SGHTA and FQGNSA. With 5 bases removed from V and 4 bases from J, the gap between germline ends came to 18 bases. CDR3 sequence: CASSTQGGGFNQPQHF. The CDR3 DNA follows: TGTGCCAGCAGCACCCAAGGCGGGGGGTTTAATCAGCCCCAGCATTTT.

The gene calls are TRBV2 and TRBJ2-5, with 10 bases that match TRBD2. The CDR3 contains 15 residues. Germline CDR1 reads SNHLY; CDR2 reads FYNNEI. The J segment lost 5 bases and the V segment lost 3 bases, leaving 6 bases of the junction unmatched. CDR3 protein: CASSEPILAGETQYF. Written as DNA, the CDR3 is TGTGCCAGCAGTGAGCCGATACTAGCGGGGGAGACCCAGTACTTC.

The rearrangement uses TRBV18 and TRBJ1-1; the match to TRBD1 covers 10 bases. The germline gives CDR1 KGHSH, CDR2 LQKENI. This CDR3 region has 16 residues. Germline trimming cut 1 base from V and 1 base from J; bases unmatched to any gene: 3. CDR3 loop: CASSPQGQGTNTEAFF. The CDR3 DNA follows: TGTGCCAGCTCACCACAGGGACAGGGGACGAACACTGAAGCTTTCTTT.

The rearrangement links TRBV7-2 to TRBJ1-1, with D possibly TRBD1 on 6 matching bases. Between the trimmed V and J ends, which lost 4 bases and 0 bases, there was a span of 12 bases. Looked up from germline, CDR1 is SGHTA and CDR2 is FQGNSA. The CDR3 spans 15 residues. Here the CDR3 reads CASSSKTGLNTEAFF. The CDR3 DNA reads as TGTGCCAGCAGCTCGAAGACAGGACTGAACACTGAAGCTTTCTTT.

The genes are TRBV24-1 and TRBJ1-2, with 10 bases lining up with TRBD1. This CDR3 has 14 residues. The germline V gene encodes CDR1 KGHDR and CDR2 SFDVKD. Trimming removed 4 bases from V and 8 bases from J; junction bases left unmatched: 6. The CDR3 region has the DNA TGTGCCACCAGTGAATCCGGGACAGGGGACGGCTACACCTTC. This sequence encodes CATSESGTGDGYTF.